The clone carrying this T cell receptor beta chain has only a few counts. Its antigen is undetermined. The CDR3 has 17 amino acids. V gave up 0 bases and J gave up 2 bases, with 16 bases separating them. Germline CDR1 reads SGDLS; CDR2 reads YYNGEE. The primer mix had 60 Vbeta and 13 Jbeta primers. Clones were read by immunoSEQ multiplex PCR, and TCRdb kept only the in-frame ones, dropping some. The table shows 130,000 or so clones, with roughly 66% occurring only once. This specimen comes from a study of cytomegalovirus exposure and HLA in healthy donors. Findings of the study overall: Donors belonging to an Asian-associated ancestry cluster reportedly showed fewer N-insertions in productive TCRs than the roughly 700-donor mean, according to what a later analysis found. TCR beta chain V- and J-gene trimming was linked, in a later analysis, to a missense variant in DCLRE1C. In vitro data verified a few CMV-associated chains as specific for CMV antigens.

Specimen: PBMCs. The source of this sequence is a woman aged 55-75 years in good health and CMV-seronegative. The chain has TRBV9 and TRBJ2-3, with TRBD1 as a possible D gene (5 bases). Here the CDR3 DNA reads TGTGCCAGCAGCGTAGGGCAGGGCATACAATTCACAGATACGCAGTATTTT. This encodes CASSVGQGIQFTDTQYF.